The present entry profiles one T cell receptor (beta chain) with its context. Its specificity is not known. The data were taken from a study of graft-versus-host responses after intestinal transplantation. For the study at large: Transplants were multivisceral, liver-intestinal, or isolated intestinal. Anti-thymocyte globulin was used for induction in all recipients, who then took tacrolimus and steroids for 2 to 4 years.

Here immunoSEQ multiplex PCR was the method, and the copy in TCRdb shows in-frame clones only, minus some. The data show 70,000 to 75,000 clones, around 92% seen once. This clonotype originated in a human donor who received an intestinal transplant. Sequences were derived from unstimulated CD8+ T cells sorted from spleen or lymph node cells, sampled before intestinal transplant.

The CDR3 sequence is CASSLQGFAQPQHF. The CDR3 DNA is TGTGCCAGCAGTCTCCAGGGTTTCGCTCAGCCCCAGCATTTT. The chain links TRBV27 to TRBJ1-5; maybe TRBD1 (5 bases). V gave up 5 bases and J gave up 6 bases, with 14 bases separating them. Germline V gene sequence: CDR1 MNHEY, CDR2 SMNVEV (reference sequence). There are 14 residues in the CDR3.